This TCR beta chain is drawn from a study of blood T cell repertoires in COVID-19. Study summary: The United States, Italy and Spain were the sources of the acute and convalescent COVID-19 samples.

The CDR3 is made up of 14 amino acids. The V gene's germline CDR1 is LGHDT and CDR2 YNNKEL (reference sequence). The V end lost 4 bases, the J end lost 1 base, and 10 bases lay between the germline ends. In this sample, this clone turned up once. In the authors' workflow: For nucleated cells, counts were estimated from reference gene primer amplification. Produced via immunoSEQ multiplex PCR; TCRdb's table is partial and in-frame only. Clone size and the V and J calls come from that table; the DNA yielded D and trimming. This table has 180,000 or so clones, about 80% appearing once. This receptor was taken from a woman between 50 and 59 years old with active or convalescent COVID-19. V is TRBV3-1 (or the pseudogene TRBV3-2) and J is TRBJ1-1, with D possibly being TRBD1 (5 bases). Sequenced input: peripheral blood. This CDR3 reads CASSRQRGNTEAFF. The CDR3 nucleotides are TGTGCCAGCAGCCGACAAAGGGGGAACACTGAAGCTTTCTTT.